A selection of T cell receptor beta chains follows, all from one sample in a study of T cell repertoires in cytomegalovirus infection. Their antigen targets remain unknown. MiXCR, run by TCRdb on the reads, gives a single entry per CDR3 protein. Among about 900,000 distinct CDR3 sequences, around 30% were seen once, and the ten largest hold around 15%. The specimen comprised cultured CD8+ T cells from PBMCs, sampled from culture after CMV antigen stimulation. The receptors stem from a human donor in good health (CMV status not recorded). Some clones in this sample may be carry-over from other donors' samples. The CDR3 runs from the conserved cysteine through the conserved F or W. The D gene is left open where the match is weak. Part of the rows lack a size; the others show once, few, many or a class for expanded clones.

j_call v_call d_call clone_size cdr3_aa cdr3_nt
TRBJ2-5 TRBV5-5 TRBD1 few CASSSHRDRGIETQYF TGTGCCAGCAGCTCCCACCGGGACAGGGGGATAGAGACCCAGTACTTC
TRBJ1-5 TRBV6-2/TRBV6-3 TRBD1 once CASSSDRGLKEPQLF TGTGCCAGCAGTTCGGACAGGGGGCTTAAGGAGCCCCAGCTTTTT
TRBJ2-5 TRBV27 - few CASSGGTGHGTQYF TGTGCCAGCAGTGGAGGAACAGGGCACGGGACCCAGTACTTC
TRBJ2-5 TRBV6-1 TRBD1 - CASSLTRDSTQYF TGTGCCAGCTCCCTTACCCGGGACAGTACCCAGTACTTC
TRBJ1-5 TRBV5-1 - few CASSFNSGGNQPQHF TGCGCCAGCAGCTTTAACAGCGGGGGCAATCAGCCCCAGCATTTT
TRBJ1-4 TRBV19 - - CATLGPRGKLFF TGTGCCACCCTGGGACCGAGAGGGAAACTGTTTTTT
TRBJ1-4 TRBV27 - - CASSFVNEKLFF TGTGCCAGCAGTTTCGTTAATGAAAAACTGTTTTTT
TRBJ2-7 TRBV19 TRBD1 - CASSVGTGGTYEQYF TGTGCCAGTAGTGTTGGGACAGGGGGAACCTACGAGCAGTACTTC
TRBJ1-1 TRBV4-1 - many CASSQSQGSHTEAFF TGCGCCAGCAGCCAAAGCCAAGGATCTCACACTGAAGCTTTCTTT
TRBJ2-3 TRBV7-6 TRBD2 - CASSPLSGGVTDTQYF TGTGCCAGCAGCCCCTTGAGCGGGGGGGTGACAGATACGCAGTATTTT
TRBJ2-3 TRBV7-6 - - CASSSSPTWGAEDTQYF TGTGCCAGCAGCTCCTCGCCGACCTGGGGCGCGGAAGATACGCAGTATTTT
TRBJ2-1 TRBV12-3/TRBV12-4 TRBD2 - CASSLDLAGGYDNEQFF TGTGCCAGCAGTTTGGACCTAGCGGGGGGGTATGACAATGAGCAGTTCTTC
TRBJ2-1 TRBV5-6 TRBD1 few CASSLWDRGREQFF TGTGCCAGCAGCTTATGGGACAGGGGACGTGAGCAGTTCTTC
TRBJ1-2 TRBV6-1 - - CASMDSNYGYTF TGTGCCAGTATGGACAGTAACTATGGCTACACCTTC
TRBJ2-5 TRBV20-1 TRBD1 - CSARIGQGIEETQYF TGCAGTGCTAGAATTGGACAGGGAATTGAAGAGACCCAGTACTTC
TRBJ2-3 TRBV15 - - CATHPDTVSVDTQYF TGTGCCACCCATCCAGATACAGTCAGTGTAGATACGCAGTATTTT
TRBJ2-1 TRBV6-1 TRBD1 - CASSVQGAGEQFF TGTGCCAGCAGTGTACAGGGGGCGGGTGAGCAGTTCTTC
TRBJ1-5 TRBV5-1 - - CAPGRGDGSVFNQPQHF TGCGCCCCGGGAAGGGGGGACGGAAGTGTGTTCAATCAGCCCCAGCATTTT
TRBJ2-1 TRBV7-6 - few CASSLAEGGIGYNEQFF TGTGCCAGCAGCTTAGCGGAGGGGGGGATCGGCTACAATGAGCAGTTCTTC
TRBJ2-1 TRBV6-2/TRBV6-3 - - CASSYGQLVVEGQFF TGTGCCAGCAGTTATGGGCAGCTCGTGGTTGAGGGGCAGTTCTTC
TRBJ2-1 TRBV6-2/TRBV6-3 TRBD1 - CASSLSDRDYNEQFF TGTGCCAGCAGTCTTTCGGACAGGGACTACAATGAGCAGTTCTTC
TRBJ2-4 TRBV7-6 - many CASSLHSENIQYF TGTGCCAGCAGCTTACACAGTGAAAACATTCAGTACTTC
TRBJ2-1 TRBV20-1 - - CSARVASESSYNEQFF TGCAGTGCTAGAGTCGCTAGCGAAAGCTCCTACAATGAGCAGTTCTTC